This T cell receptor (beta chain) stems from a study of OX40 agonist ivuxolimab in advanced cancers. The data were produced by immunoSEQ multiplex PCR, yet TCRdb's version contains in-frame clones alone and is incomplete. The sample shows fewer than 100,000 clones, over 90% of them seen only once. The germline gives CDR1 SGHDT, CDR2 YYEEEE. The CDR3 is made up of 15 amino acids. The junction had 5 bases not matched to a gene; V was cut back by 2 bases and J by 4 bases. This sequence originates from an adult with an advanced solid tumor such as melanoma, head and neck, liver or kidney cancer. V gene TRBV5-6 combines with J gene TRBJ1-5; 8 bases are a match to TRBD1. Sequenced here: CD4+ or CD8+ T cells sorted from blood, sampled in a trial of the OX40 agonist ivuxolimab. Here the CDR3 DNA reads TGTGCCAGCAGCTTTGGCACAGGGGGGAATCAGCCCCAGCATTTT. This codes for CASSFGTGGNQPQHF.